A single sample is the source of the 4 T cell receptor beta chains below, sequenced in a study of blood T cell repertoires in COVID-19. Clones were read by immunoSEQ multiplex PCR, and TCRdb kept only the in-frame ones, dropping some. The sample shows more than 100,000 clones, around 88% of them seen only once. Sample: peripheral blood. Every receptor here comes from a human donor in a cohort sampled during active COVID-19.

The chain carries TRBV9 and TRBJ2-7; D gene unclear. The CDR3 has 14 residues. V was cut by 0 bases and J by 3 bases, with 10 bases left in between. Germline CDR1 SGDLS, CDR2 YYNGEE. CDR3 sequence (DNA): TGTGCCAGCAGCGTAGTACCCAGTCTCTACGAGCAGTACTTC. This translates into CASSVVPSLYEQYF. Full variable domain (outside the CDR3, taken from reference TRBV9 and TRBJ2-7): DSGVTQTPKHLITATGQRVTLRCSPRSGDLSVYWYQQSLDQGLQFLIQYYNGEERAKGNILERFSAQQFPDLHSELNLSSLELGDSALYFCASSVVPSLYEQYFGPGTRLTVT.

The chain couples TRBV10-1 to TRBJ2-1; no reliable D call. Germline V gene lookup returns CDR1 WNHNN and CDR2 SYGVQD (reference sequence). This CDR3 spans 13 amino acids. V shed 0 bases and J shed 6 bases, with 6 bases lying between them. This CDR3 is CASSESQSNEQFF. As DNA, the CDR3 is TGCGCCAGCAGTGAGTCTCAGTCCAATGAGCAGTTCTTC.

The V and J genes are TRBV9 and TRBJ1-2, with a tentative D call TRBD1 (6 bases). The CDR3 is 15 residues long. In germline, CDR1 is SGDLS, CDR2 YYNGEE. Trimming took off 3 bases at V and 7 bases at J, with 19 bases between the two ends. This CDR3 reads CASSETGLQLGGYTF. The DNA of the CDR3 is TGTGCCAGCAGCGAAACAGGGTTACAATTAGGTGGCTACACCTTC.

This rearrangement joins TRBV30 to TRBJ2-7, with TRBD2 matching over 10 bases. This CDR3 is built from 14 residues. Looked up from germline, CDR1 is GTSNPN and CDR2 is SVGIG (reference sequence). J lost 2 bases, V lost 3 bases, and 4 bases had no gene match. The CDR3 DNA is TGTGCCTGGAGGGGAGCGGGAGGGACCTACGAGCAGTACTTC. It codes for CAWRGAGGTYEQYF.